These 8 T cell receptor beta chains share one sample of origin, sequenced in a study of T cells in Graves' hyperthyroidism and ophthalmopathy. Authors of the study amplified TCR beta CDR3 regions from RNA transcripts. The study used the HTBI primer set for a first-round RT-PCR of the TCR CDR3. Using its own MiXCR run on the multiplex PCR reads, TCRdb lists one record per CDR3 protein. Counted here are over 250,000 distinct CDR3 sequences, about a sixth occurring once; the ten biggest clones make up approximately 60%. The sequencing input was blood. The receptors here all came from a woman aged 60 to 75 with Graves' ophthalmopathy.

This clonotype was seen repeatedly, ten times or more. The chain carries TRBV18 and TRBJ2-5; D gene unclear. Germline CDR1 is KGHSH and CDR2 is LQKENI. The CDR3 loop spans 15 amino acids. V gave up 3 bases and J gave up 2 bases, with 13 bases separating them. This chain's CDR3 is CASSPYATEQETQYF. CDR3 nucleotides: TGTGCCAGCTCACCCTACGCCACAGAACAAGAGACCCAGTACTTC.

This clonotype was recorded at least ten times. The V gene is TRBV6-2 or TRBV6-3, the J gene TRBJ2-1; weak D call: TRBD2 (6 bases). CDR3 length equals 13 residues. Per germline, CDR1 MNHEY and CDR2 SVGEGT. V gave up 7 bases and J gave up 3 bases, with 10 bases separating them. The CDR3 DNA reads as TGTGCCAGCACTCTTAGCGGCTACAATGAGCAGTTCTTC. It translates to CASTLSGYNEQFF.

Comment on this clonotype: One end of the junction does not line up with germline, which may come from a read error. The rearrangement links TRBV6-6 to TRBJ1-1; D is unresolved. Per the germline V gene, CDR1 is MNHNY and CDR2 is SVGAGI (reference sequence). The CDR3 contains 13 residues. The CDR3 DNA is TGTGCCAGCAGATACTCGTCAGGTATAGAAGCTTTCTTT. Translated: CASRYSSGIEAFF.

This clonotype showed up many times. The chain combines TRBV2 with TRBJ2-7; D uncertain. The CDR3 consists of 11 residues. The V gene lost 7 bases and the J gene lost 3 bases, with 7 bases spanning the gap. The germline V gene encodes CDR1 SNHLY and CDR2 FYNNEI. This CDR3 reads CASNYLYEQYF. CDR3 nucleotide sequence: TGTGCCAGCAATTACCTCTACGAGCAGTACTTC.

This rearrangement joins TRBV6-1 to TRBJ2-7, with a weak D call TRBD1 (6 bases). V was trimmed by 1 base and J by 2 bases, leaving 15 bases between them. This CDR3 contains 16 residues. Germline assignment: CDR1 MNHNS and CDR2 SASEGT. CDR3 sequence: CASSEGPRGITYEQYF. The CDR3 DNA follows: TGTGCCAGCAGTGAAGGCCCCAGGGGAATAACCTACGAGCAGTACTTC.

The chain has TRBV3-1 and TRBJ2-2; 7 positions match TRBD1. The CDR3 is 17 amino acids. Germline CDR1 and CDR2: LGHDT and YNNKEL (reference sequence). The junction had 9 bases not matched to a gene; V was cut back by 1 base and J by 4 bases. CDR3 sequence: CASSQGGRGLITGELFF. The CDR3 nucleotides are TGTGCCAGCAGCCAAGGTGGTAGGGGGCTCATCACCGGGGAGCTGTTTTTT.

This clonotype appeared many times. CDR3 nucleotides: TGTGCCACCAGTGATGGAGGGATGGTCACCGGGGAGCTGTTTTTT. It encodes CATSDGGMVTGELFF. V and J are TRBV24-1 and TRBJ2-2; possibly TRBD2 for D (6 bases). The CDR3 contains 15 residues. The V end was cut by 3 bases, the J end by 4 bases, with 11 bases between. CDR1 and CDR2 (germline): KGHDR, SFDVKD.

There are a few counts of this clonotype. Here the CDR3 reads CASSPTGGSYTGELFF. In DNA form, the CDR3 reads TGTGCCAGCAGTCCAACAGGGGGGTCATACACCGGGGAGCTGTTTTTT. The rearrangement links TRBV27 to TRBJ2-2, with 8 bases that match TRBD1. Germline CDR1 is MNHEY and CDR2 is SMNVEV (reference sequence). The CDR3 extends over 16 amino acids. Trimming removed 5 bases from V and 3 bases from J; junction bases left unmatched: 8.